The clone carrying this T cell receptor beta chain has a handful of counts. The germline gives CDR1 ENHRY, CDR2 SYGVKD. The CDR3 is made up of 13 amino acids. Trimming took 3 bases from V and 8 from J, leaving 10 bases between them. The entry originates in a study of blood T cell repertoires in COVID-19. Study overall: Researchers got acute and convalescent COVID-19 samples from the United States, Italy and Spain. T cells, B-cell-depleted T cells, or PBMCs supplied cDNA or gDNA.

Study processing details: Reference gene primer amplification gave nucleated cell count estimates. Repertoires were generated with immunoSEQ multiplex PCR, while TCRdb's copy carries only in-frame clones and drops some. V and J calls and clone size come straight from that table; D and trimming were deduced from the DNA. The sample holds under 300,000 clones, approximately 83% seen once. Sequencing input: peripheral blood. The receptor was derived from a woman between 65 and 79 years old with acute or convalescent COVID-19. V is TRBV10-3 and J is TRBJ1-4; unclear D gene. CDR3 DNA: TGTGCCATCAGTGAAAATGTCGGGGAAAAACTGTTTTTT. This translates into CAISENVGEKLFF.